The 10 T cell receptor beta chains below were found in one sample sequenced in a study of T cell responses to AZD1222 COVID-19 vaccine. The assay was immunoSEQ multiplex PCR, and TCRdb's table has in-frame clones only and misses some. There are approximately 130,000 clones in the sample; nearly 90% occur only once, and around 9.5% lies in the top ten. The sample consisted of peripheral blood, taken 28 days after the second AZD1222 dose. The receptors derive from an adult who received the AZD1222 COVID-19 vaccine.

This rearrangement joins TRBV3-1 (or the pseudogene TRBV3-2) to TRBJ1-1; D may be TRBD1 (5 bases). The CDR3 is made up of 14 amino acids. With 5 bases removed from V and 2 bases from J, the gap between germline ends came to 12 bases. CDR1 is LGHDT and CDR2 is YNNKEL in the germline V gene (reference sequence). CDR3 sequence reads: CASSTRGSNTEAFF. The CDR3, as DNA: TGTGCCAGCAGCACGCGGGGGAGTAACACTGAAGCTTTCTTT.

The gene calls are TRBV6-1 and TRBJ1-5; the D gene is possibly TRBD1 (6 bases). V lost 0 bases, J lost 5 bases, and 14 bases lay in between. The V gene's germline CDR1 is MNHNS and CDR2 SASEGT. This CDR3 region has 16 residues. This CDR3 is CASSEAARGSDQPQHF. The CDR3 DNA reads TGTGCCAGCAGTGAAGCGGCCAGGGGCTCTGATCAGCCCCAGCATTTT.

The chain joins TRBV5-8 to TRBJ1-1; 10 nucleotides line up with TRBD1. Trimming removed 2 bases from V and 9 bases from J; junction bases left unmatched: 4. The V gene's germline CDR1 is SGHTS and CDR2 YDEGEE. This CDR3 region has 13 residues. The CDR3 reads CASSFDRGQKAFF. For the CDR3, the DNA is TGTGCCAGCAGCTTTGACAGGGGGCAAAAAGCTTTCTTT.

To note about this clone: Distinct nucleotide sequences in the sample also encode this CDR3. The rearrangement links TRBV7-6 to TRBJ2-2; 8 bases match TRBD2. Germline CDR1 SGHVS, CDR2 FNYEAQ. The CDR3 has 16 amino acids. V shed 2 bases and J 1 base; nucleotides not matched to a gene: 3. The CDR3 DNA follows: TGTGCCAGCAGCTTAAGAACTAGCGGGAACACCGGGGAGCTGTTTTTT. Amino acids: CASSLRTSGNTGELFF.

This clone was picked up one time. This chain links TRBV19 with TRBJ1-3; 8 nucleotides match TRBD1. This CDR3 has 18 amino acids. V lost 7 bases and J lost 0; bases outside the gene matches: 14. CDR1 and CDR2 (germline): LNHDA, SQIVND (reference sequence). In nucleotides, the CDR3 is TGTGCCAGTACCTCGGACAGGGCTCCCTCTTACTCTGGAAACACCATATATTTT. Its translation is CASTSDRAPSYSGNTIYF.

The J gene is TRBJ1-4, the V gene TRBV30; D is uncertain. Germline V lookup: CDR1 GTSNPN, CDR2 SVGIG (reference sequence). The CDR3 runs to 14 residues. Between the trimmed V and J ends, which lost 4 bases and 0 bases, there was a span of 9 bases. CDR3 amino acids: CAWTKLSTNEKLFF. CDR3 DNA: TGTGCCTGGACCAAACTATCAACTAATGAAAAACTGTTTTTT.

The chain carries TRBV2 and TRBJ1-4; no definite D call. The CDR3 spans 14 residues. Trimming removed 2 bases from V and 4 bases from J, with 8 bases in between. Germline CDR1 and CDR2: SNHLY and FYNNEI. The CDR3 protein is CASSESTVNEKLFF. The CDR3, as DNA: TGTGCCAGCAGTGAATCAACGGTTAATGAAAAACTGTTTTTT. Combining the CDR3 with reference TRBV2 and TRBJ1-4 gives the whole variable domain EPEVTQTPSHQVTQMGQEVILRCVPISNHLYFYWYRQILGQKVEFLVSFYNNEISEKSEIFDDQFSVERPDGSNFTLKIRSTKLEDSAMYFCASSESTVNEKLFFGSGTQLSVL.

The chain recombines TRBV6-2 or TRBV6-3 with TRBJ1-1, with TRBD1 identical over 9 bases. Germline V CDR1 and CDR2: MNHEY, SVGEGT. Losses at the gene ends were 4 bases for V and 0 bases for J; bases not matched to a gene: 9. The CDR3 is made up of 17 amino acids. CDR3 nucleotide sequence: TGTGCCAGCAGTTCAACAGGGGGCCGGACGATGAACACTGAAGCTTTCTTT. Protein: CASSSTGGRTMNTEAFF.

The J gene is TRBJ1-4, the V gene TRBV9, with D perhaps matching TRBD1 (5 bases). This CDR3 has 15 residues. The V end lost 4 bases, the J end lost 6 bases, and 16 bases lay between the germline ends. CDR1 is SGDLS and CDR2 is YYNGEE in the germline V gene. CDR3 nucleotides: TGTGCCAGCAGCCCGGGGGACCCCCGGGATGAAAAACTGTTTTTT. This translates into CASSPGDPRDEKLFF.

This chain connects TRBV29-1 to TRBJ1-2; no clear D gene. CDR1 and CDR2 from the germline V gene are SQVTM and ANQGSEA. V was trimmed by 0 bases and J by 5 bases, leaving 28 bases between them. The CDR3 sequence is 19 residues long. CDR3 residues: CSVEEFGRRRGAPGYGYTF. The CDR3 nucleotides read TGCAGCGTTGAAGAGTTCGGCCGGAGGAGAGGAGCCCCCGGGTATGGCTACACCTTC.